Listed here are 14 T cell receptor beta chains from one sample, sequenced in a study of shared clonotypes between healthy human individuals. TCRdb's table, derived via immunoSEQ multiplex PCR, lists solely in-frame clones and lacks some. The repertoire holds 1,500,000 or so clones, with more than 95% as singletons. Input material: naive CD4+ T cells sorted from blood. Noted subset: CD45RA+ positively selected. All receptors derive from a man aged 25-40 years in good health.

V and J are TRBV27 and TRBJ2-1, with D possibly matching TRBD1 (5 bases). From germline, CDR1 is MNHEY and CDR2 SMNVEV (reference sequence). The ends were cut back, 2 bases at V and 9 bases at J, with 14 bases in the middle. The CDR3 sequence is 14 residues long. The CDR3 loop reads CASSLGQGRGEQFF. The CDR3 region has the DNA TGTGCCAGCAGTTTAGGGCAGGGAAGGGGTGAGCAGTTCTTC.

The J gene is TRBJ1-4, the V gene TRBV9, with D perhaps TRBD1 (5 bases). Trimming stripped 0 bases from V and 0 bases from J, with 15 bases between. The CDR3 is 18 amino acids. From germline, CDR1 is SGDLS and CDR2 YYNGEE. The CDR3 DNA follows: TGTGCCAGCAGCGTAGGGACACCCGGATACGCAACTAATGAAAAACTGTTTTTT. This gives the protein CASSVGTPGYATNEKLFF.

This clone was seen just once. The rearrangement links TRBV7-2 to TRBJ1-5, with TRBD1 as a possible D gene (5 bases). The CDR3 has 14 residues. Germline CDR1 and CDR2: SGHTA and FQGNSA. Trimming shortened V by 5 bases and J by 7 bases, and 15 bases separated the two germline ends. As DNA, the CDR3 is TGTGCCAGCAGCCGGCCCGGGGGAGGGCAGCCCCAGCATTTT. Translating it yields CASSRPGGGQPQHF.

This clone appeared once. J is TRBJ1-4 and V is TRBV5-4, with 10 bases fitting TRBD1. The CDR3 length is 13 residues. Losses at the gene ends were 4 bases for V and 8 bases for J; bases not matched to a gene: 2. Germline V lookup: CDR1 SGHNT, CDR2 YYREEE (reference sequence). The CDR3 spells CASSRDRGEKLFF. As DNA, the CDR3 is TGTGCCAGCAGCAGGGACAGGGGCGAAAAACTGTTTTTT.

The J gene is TRBJ2-4, the V gene TRBV6-1; no clear D. Germline lookup yields CDR1 MNHNS and CDR2 SASEGT. This CDR3 comprises 10 residues. V lost 4 bases and J lost 15, with 10 bases in between. In nucleotides, the CDR3 is TGTGCCAGCAGTGGTGCTAACGGGTACTTC. This encodes CASSGANGYF.

CDR3 DNA sequence: TGTGCCAGCAGCGCCGATAGCGGGAGATCTGCTGAGCAGTTCTTC. Translated: CASSADSGRSAEQFF. This chain links TRBV7-7 with TRBJ2-1, with TRBD2 matching 9 bases. Trimming cost V 5 bases and J 9 bases; bases outside gene matches: 11. Germline V lookup: CDR1 SSHAT, CDR2 FNYEAQ (reference sequence). The CDR3 runs to 15 residues.

The V and J genes are TRBV7-9 and TRBJ1-5; D is ambiguous. The CDR3 loop spans 14 amino acids. V was clipped by 1 base and J by 5 bases, with 9 bases between them. Germline V gene data show CDR1 as SEHNR and CDR2 as FQNEAQ (reference sequence). The CDR3 DNA reads as TGTGCCAGCAGCTTAGATTTGGGAGATCAGCCCCAGCATTTT. Its translation: CASSLDLGDQPQHF.

The V gene is TRBV9, the J gene TRBJ1-2; D uncertain. Germline V gives CDR1 SGDLS, CDR2 YYNGEE. Trimming cost V 4 bases and J 8 bases, with 18 bases left between them. This CDR3 contains 14 residues. The CDR3 DNA follows: TGTGCCAGCAGCAAAGAGACCCACTCCGGAGGCTACACCTTC. It is translated as CASSKETHSGGYTF.

The genes are TRBV9 and TRBJ2-2, with 7 bases identical to TRBD2. The CDR3 is made up of 16 amino acids. Germline values: CDR1 SGDLS, CDR2 YYNGEE. The J segment lost 6 bases and the V segment lost 2 bases, leaving 10 bases of the junction unmatched. The CDR3 loop is CASSVSRLARSGELFF. DNA for the CDR3: TGTGCCAGCAGCGTCTCTCGACTAGCTCGGTCCGGGGAGCTGTTTTTT.

The gene calls are TRBV5-1 and TRBJ1-3; D not certain. Germline lookup yields CDR1 SGHRS and CDR2 YFSETQ. The CDR3 extends over 16 amino acids. Trimming stripped 4 bases from V and 0 bases from J, with 14 bases between. CDR3 bases: TGCGCCAGCAGCCCGGATCCCCTCGACTCTGGAAACACCATATATTTT. Its protein is CASSPDPLDSGNTIYF.

The rearrangement links TRBV5-1 to TRBJ2-1; D possibly matches TRBD1 or TRBD2 (5 bases each). CDR1 SGHRS and CDR2 YFSETQ come from the germline V gene. The germline V and J ends were trimmed by 4 bases and 6 bases, with 20 bases remaining between them. This CDR3 is built from 16 residues. In nucleotides, the CDR3 is TGCGCCAGCAGCGATCCGGGACGCGCCCTGGGCAATGAGCAGTTCTTC. It codes for CASSDPGRALGNEQFF.

The V call is TRBV6-6, the J call TRBJ2-7; D is unresolved. Germline assignment: CDR1 MNHNY and CDR2 SVGAGI (reference sequence). The V gene lost 0 bases and the J gene lost 2 bases, with 8 bases spanning the gap. This CDR3 comprises 14 residues. In DNA form, the CDR3 reads TGTGCCAGCAGTTACTCGGGATCGACCTACGAGCAGTACTTC. Its protein is CASSYSGSTYEQYF.

This clone was observed a single time. The gene calls are TRBV19 and TRBJ2-1, with D perhaps given as TRBD1 or TRBD2 (6 bases each). The length of the CDR3 is 13 residues. CDR1 and CDR2 from the germline V gene are LNHDA and SQIVND (reference sequence). Trimming removed 6 bases from V and 7 bases from J, with 13 bases in between. CDR3: CASREGGGNEQFF. The CDR3 nucleotides read TGTGCCAGTAGGGAAGGGGGAGGTAATGAGCAGTTCTTC.

V usage is TRBV5-4 and J usage is TRBJ2-7; D remains unclear. V gave up 4 bases and J gave up 5 bases, with 7 bases separating them. Germline assignment: CDR1 SGHNT and CDR2 YYREEE (reference sequence). This CDR3 spans 11 amino acids. The CDR3 loop reads CASSEDHEQYF. The CDR3 nucleotides read TGTGCCAGCAGCGAAGACCACGAGCAGTACTTC.